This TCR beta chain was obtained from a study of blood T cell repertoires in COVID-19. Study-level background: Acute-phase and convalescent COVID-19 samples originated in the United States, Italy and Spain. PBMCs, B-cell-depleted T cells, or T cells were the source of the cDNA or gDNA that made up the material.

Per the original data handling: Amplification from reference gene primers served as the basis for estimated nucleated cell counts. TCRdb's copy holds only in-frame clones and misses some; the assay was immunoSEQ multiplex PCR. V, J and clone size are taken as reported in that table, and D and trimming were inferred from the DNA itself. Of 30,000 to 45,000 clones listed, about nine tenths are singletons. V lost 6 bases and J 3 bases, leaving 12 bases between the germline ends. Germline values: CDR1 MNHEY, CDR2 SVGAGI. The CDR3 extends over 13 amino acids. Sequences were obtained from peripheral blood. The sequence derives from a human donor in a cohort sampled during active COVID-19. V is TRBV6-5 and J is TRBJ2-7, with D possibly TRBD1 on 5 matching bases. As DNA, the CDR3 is TGTGCCAGCAGCTTACAGGTATTCTACGAGCAGTACTTC. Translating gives CASSLQVFYEQYF.